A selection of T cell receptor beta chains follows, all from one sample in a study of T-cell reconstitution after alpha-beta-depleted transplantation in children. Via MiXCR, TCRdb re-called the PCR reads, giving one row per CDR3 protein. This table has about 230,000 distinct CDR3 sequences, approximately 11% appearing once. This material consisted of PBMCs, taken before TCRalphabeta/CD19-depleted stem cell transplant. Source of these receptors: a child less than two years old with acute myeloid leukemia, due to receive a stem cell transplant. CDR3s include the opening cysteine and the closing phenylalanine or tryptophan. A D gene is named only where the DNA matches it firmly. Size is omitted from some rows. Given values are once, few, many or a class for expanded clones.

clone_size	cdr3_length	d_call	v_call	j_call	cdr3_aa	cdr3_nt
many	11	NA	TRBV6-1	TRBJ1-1	CASSELGEAFF	TGTGCCAGCAGTGAACTTGGTGAAGCTTTCTTT
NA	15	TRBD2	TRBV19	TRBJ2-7	CASSILAGVDYEQYF	TGTGCCAGTAGTATACTAGCGGGAGTAGACTACGAGCAGTACTTC
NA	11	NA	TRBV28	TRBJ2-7	CASSLSTGQYF	TGTGCCAGCAGTTTGTCGACAGGGCAGTACTTC
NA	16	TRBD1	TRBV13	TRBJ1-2	CASSKNSDRGTRGYTF	TGTGCCAGCAGCAAAAACTCAGACAGGGGGACTCGTGGCTACACCTTC
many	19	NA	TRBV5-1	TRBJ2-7	CASSPLAGTGGRGSYEQYF	TGCGCCAGCAGCCCACTAGCGGGGACAGGGGGAAGAGGTTCCTACGAGCAGTACTTC
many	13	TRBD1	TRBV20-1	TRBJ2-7	CSAAGTGPYEQYF	TGCAGTGCTGCCGGGACAGGACCCTACGAGCAGTACTTC
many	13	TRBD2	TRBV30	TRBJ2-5	CAWKSSGFVTQYF	TGTGCCTGGAAGTCTAGCGGGTTTGTGACCCAGTACTTC
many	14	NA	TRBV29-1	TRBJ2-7	CSVEGGSGTYEQYF	TGCAGCGTTGAAGGGGGTAGCGGCACGTACGAGCAGTACTTC
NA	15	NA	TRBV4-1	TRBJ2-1	CASSQVEDSYNEQFF	TGCGCCAGCAGCCAAGTTGAGGACTCCTACAATGAGCAGTTCTTC
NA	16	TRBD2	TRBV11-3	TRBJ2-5	CASSSPGTSIEETQYF	TGTGCCAGCAGCTCCCCAGGGACTAGCATAGAAGAGACCCAGTACTTC
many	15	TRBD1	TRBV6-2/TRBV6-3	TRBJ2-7	CASQSGQGGWDEQYF	TGTGCCAGCCAATCCGGACAGGGGGGATGGGACGAGCAGTACTTC
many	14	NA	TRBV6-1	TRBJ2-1	CASSDVPVAGGLFF	TGTGCCAGCAGTGATGTCCCGGTTGCCGGAGGTCTGTTCTTC
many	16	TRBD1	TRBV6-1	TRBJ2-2	CASRPDRGYYTGELFF	TGTGCCAGCAGGCCGGACAGGGGTTATTACACCGGGGAGCTGTTTTTT
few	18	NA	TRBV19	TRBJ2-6	CASKSVWKQYSGANVLTF	TGTGCCAGTAAAAGTGTTTGGAAACAGTACTCTGGGGCCAACGTCCTGACTTTC
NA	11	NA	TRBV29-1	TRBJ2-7	CSVERAYEQYF	TGCAGCGTTGAAAGAGCCTACGAGCAGTACTTC
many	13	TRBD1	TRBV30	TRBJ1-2	CAWSVQGASGYTF	TGTGCCTGGAGTGTCCAGGGGGCTTCTGGCTACACCTTC
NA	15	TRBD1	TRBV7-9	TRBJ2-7	CASSYPRTGGYEQYF	TGTGCCAGCAGCTACCCCAGGACAGGGGGCTACGAGCAGTACTTC
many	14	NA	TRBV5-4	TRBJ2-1	CASSSGTVGNEQFF	TGTGCCAGCAGCTCCGGGACTGTGGGCAATGAGCAGTTCTTC
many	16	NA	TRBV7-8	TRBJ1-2	CASSLVGLPGGYGYTF	TGTGCCAGCAGCTTAGTGGGGCTACCGGGAGGCTATGGCTACACCTTC